This T cell receptor (beta chain) was documented in a study of cytomegalovirus exposure and HLA in healthy donors. On this clone itself: Its target is not known.

Points from the study as a whole: Three chains tied to CMV proved CMV antigen-specific in vitro.

PCR was performed using 60 Vbeta and 13 Jbeta primers. Source study methods: In a later analysis, of around 83 million unique beta chains, some 10 million appeared in at least two donors. The data were produced by immunoSEQ multiplex PCR, yet TCRdb's version contains in-frame clones alone and is incomplete. D and trimming come from the DNA, and the V and J calls and clone size come from that table. The sample records 100,000 to 150,000 clones, about four fifths being singletons. The TCR was taken from a woman in her fifties or sixties in good health and CMV-seropositive. Input material: PBMCs.

The CDR3 coding sequence is TGTGCCACCCGACAGCAAATCTATGGCTACACCTTC. This gives the protein CATRQQIYGYTF. The chain carries TRBV7-2 and TRBJ1-2, with D maybe TRBD1 (5 bases). Deletions cut 10 bases from V and 4 bases from J, with 13 bases between. The CDR3 extends over 12 amino acids. The germline gives CDR1 SGHTA, CDR2 FQGNSA.